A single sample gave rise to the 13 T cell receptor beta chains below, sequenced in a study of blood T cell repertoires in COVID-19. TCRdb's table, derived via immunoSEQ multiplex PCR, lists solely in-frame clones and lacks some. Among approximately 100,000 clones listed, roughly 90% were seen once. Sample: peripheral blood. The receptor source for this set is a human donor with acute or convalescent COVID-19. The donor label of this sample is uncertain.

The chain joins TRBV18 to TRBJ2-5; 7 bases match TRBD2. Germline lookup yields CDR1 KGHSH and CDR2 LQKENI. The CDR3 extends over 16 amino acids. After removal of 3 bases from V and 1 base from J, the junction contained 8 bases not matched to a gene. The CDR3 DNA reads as TGTGCCAGCTCACCCTTAGCGGGTGACGGCCAAGAGACCCAGTACTTC. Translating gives CASSPLAGDGQETQYF.

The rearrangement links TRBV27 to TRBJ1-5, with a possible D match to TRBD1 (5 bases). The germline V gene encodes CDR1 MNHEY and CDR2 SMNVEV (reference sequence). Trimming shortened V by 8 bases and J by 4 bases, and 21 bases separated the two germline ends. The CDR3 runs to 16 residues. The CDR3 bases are TGTGCCAGCCGCCCAGAGGGACTGAGCCTTAATCAGCCCCAGCATTTT. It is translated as CASRPEGLSLNQPQHF.

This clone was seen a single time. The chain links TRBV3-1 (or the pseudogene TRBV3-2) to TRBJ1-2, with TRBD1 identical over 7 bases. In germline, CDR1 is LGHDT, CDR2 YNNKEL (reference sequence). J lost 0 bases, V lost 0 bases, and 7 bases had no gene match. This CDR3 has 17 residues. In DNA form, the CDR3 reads TGTGCCAGCAGCCAAGATAACAGGGGATTAGCTAACTATGGCTACACCTTC. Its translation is CASSQDNRGLANYGYTF.

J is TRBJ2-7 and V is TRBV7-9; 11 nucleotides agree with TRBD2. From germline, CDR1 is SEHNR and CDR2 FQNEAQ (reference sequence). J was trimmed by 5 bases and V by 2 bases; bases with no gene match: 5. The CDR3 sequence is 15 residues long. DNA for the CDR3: TGTGCCAGCAGCTTAATGGGACTAGCGGTGGACGAGCAGTACTTC. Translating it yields CASSLMGLAVDEQYF.

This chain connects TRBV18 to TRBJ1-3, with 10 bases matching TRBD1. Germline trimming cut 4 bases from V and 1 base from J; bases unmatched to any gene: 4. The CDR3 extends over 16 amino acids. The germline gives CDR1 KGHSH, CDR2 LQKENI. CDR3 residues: CASSRQGAGSGNTIYF. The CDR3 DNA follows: TGTGCCAGCTCACGACAGGGGGCCGGTTCTGGAAACACCATATATTTT.

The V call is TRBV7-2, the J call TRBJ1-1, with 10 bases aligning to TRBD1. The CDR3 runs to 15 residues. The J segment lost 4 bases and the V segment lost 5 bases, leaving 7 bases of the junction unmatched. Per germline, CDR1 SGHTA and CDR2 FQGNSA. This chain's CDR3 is CASSNDRGRSTEAFF. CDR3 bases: TGTGCCAGCAGCAATGACAGGGGGCGGAGCACTGAAGCTTTCTTT.

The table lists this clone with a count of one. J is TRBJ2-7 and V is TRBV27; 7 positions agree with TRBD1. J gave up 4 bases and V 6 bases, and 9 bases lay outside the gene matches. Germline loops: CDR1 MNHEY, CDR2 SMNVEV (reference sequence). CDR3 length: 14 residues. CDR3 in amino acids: CASRRTGERYEQYF. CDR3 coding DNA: TGTGCCAGCAGAAGGACAGGTGAGCGATACGAGCAGTACTTC.

CDR3 DNA: TGTGCCTGGGACCGCTGGGCTATGAACACTGAAGCTTTCTTT. Protein: CAWDRWAMNTEAFF. This chain links TRBV30 with TRBJ1-1; D gene uncertain. From germline, CDR1 is GTSNPN and CDR2 SVGIG (reference sequence). The CDR3 totals 14 residues. V lost 5 bases and J 0 bases, leaving 13 bases between the germline ends.

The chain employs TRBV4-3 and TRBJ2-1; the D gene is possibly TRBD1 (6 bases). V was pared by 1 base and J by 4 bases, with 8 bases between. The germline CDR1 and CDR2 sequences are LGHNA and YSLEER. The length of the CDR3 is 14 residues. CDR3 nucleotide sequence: TGCGCCAGCAGCCAAGTCGGGACATACAATGAGCAGTTCTTC. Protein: CASSQVGTYNEQFF.

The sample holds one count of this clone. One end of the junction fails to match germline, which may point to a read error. CDR3 in amino acids: CASSRDRVRF. CDR3 nucleotide sequence: TGTGCCAGCAGCCGGGACAGGGTGCGTTTT. The rearrangement links TRBV12-3 or TRBV12-4 to TRBJ1-6, with TRBD1 matching 9 bases. The CDR3 runs to 10 residues.

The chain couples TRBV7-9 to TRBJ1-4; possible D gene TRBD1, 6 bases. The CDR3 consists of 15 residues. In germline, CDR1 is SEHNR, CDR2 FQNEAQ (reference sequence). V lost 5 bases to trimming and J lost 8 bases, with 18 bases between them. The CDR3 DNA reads TGTGCCAGCAGCATATCGTACAGGGATGAGGAAAAACTGTTTTTT. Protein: CASSISYRDEEKLFF.

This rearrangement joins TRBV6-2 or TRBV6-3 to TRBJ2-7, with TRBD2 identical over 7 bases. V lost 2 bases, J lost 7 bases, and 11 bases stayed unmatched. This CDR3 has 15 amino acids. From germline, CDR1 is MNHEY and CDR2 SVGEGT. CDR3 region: CASSYAPAGSREQYF. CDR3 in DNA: TGTGCCAGCAGTTACGCTCCAGCGGGGTCTCGGGAGCAGTACTTC.

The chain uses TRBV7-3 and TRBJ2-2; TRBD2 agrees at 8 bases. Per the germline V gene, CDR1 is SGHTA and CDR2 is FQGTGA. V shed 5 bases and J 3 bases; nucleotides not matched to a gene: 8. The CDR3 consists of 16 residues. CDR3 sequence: CASSPAGGMDTGELFF. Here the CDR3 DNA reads TGTGCCAGCAGCCCTGCGGGGGGCATGGACACCGGGGAGCTGTTTTTT.